What follows are 10 T cell receptor beta chains derived from one specimen sequenced in a study of early T cells in non-severe SARS-CoV-2 infection. TCRdb re-derived calls from the 5' RACE reads in MiXCR, one entry per CDR3 protein. The data contain tens of thousands of distinct CDR3 sequences, roughly a tenth of them singletons. The source material was whole blood. The receptor set was obtained from an adult who was a healthcare worker with PCR-confirmed SARS-CoV-2 infection or an uninfected control (not recorded which).

The sample holds a few counts of this clonotype. This chain connects TRBV11-2 to TRBJ1-6; TRBD1 is a possible D gene (6 bases). Germline assignment: CDR1 SGHAT and CDR2 FQNNGV. This CDR3 contains 14 residues. Trimming shortened V by 5 bases and J by 9 bases, and 14 bases separated the two germline ends. In DNA form, the CDR3 reads TGTGCCAGCAGCGTGACAGGACTCCCTTCACCCCTCCACTTT. Its protein is CASSVTGLPSPLHF.

This clonotype was observed many times. The junction and the germline gene differ at one end; a read error may be behind it. The chain combines TRBV2 with TRBJ1-2; D ambiguous. The germline V gene has CDR1 SNHLY and CDR2 FYNNEI. This CDR3 is 10 amino acids long. The CDR3 loop is CASSEEKVAF. CDR3 bases: TGTGCCAGCAGTGAAGAGAAGGTTGCCTTC.

The CDR3 spells CASIRSGGEKDTQYF. CDR3 sequence (DNA): TGTGCCAGCATTAGGAGCGGGGGGGAGAAAGATACGCAGTATTTT. The rearrangement links TRBV2 to TRBJ2-3; 10 nucleotides line up with TRBD2. There are 15 residues in the CDR3. Trimming cost V 7 bases and J 5 bases; bases outside gene matches: 9. Germline V gene data show CDR1 as SNHLY and CDR2 as FYNNEI.

This clonotype was recorded at least ten times. The chain has TRBV10-3 and TRBJ1-2; TRBD1 is a possible D gene (5 bases). CDR3 size: 15 residues. V was cut by 4 bases and J by 2 bases, with 14 bases left in between. Germline lookup yields CDR1 ENHRY and CDR2 SYGVKD. The chain's CDR3 is CAISGGEGANYGYTF. The CDR3 nucleotides read TGTGCCATCAGTGGGGGGGAAGGAGCGAACTATGGCTACACCTTC.

This clonotype was detected many times. CDR3 sequence reads: CASSTQTGVNTEAFF. DNA for the CDR3: TGCGCCAGCAGCACTCAAACAGGGGTGAACACTGAAGCTTTCTTT. This chain links TRBV5-1 with TRBJ1-1; 7 nucleotides line up with TRBD1. After removal of 4 bases from V and 0 bases from J, the junction contained 6 bases not matched to a gene. This CDR3 is built from 15 residues. Per the germline V gene, CDR1 is SGHRS and CDR2 is YFSETQ. The full variable domain, in which reference TRBV5-1 and TRBJ1-1 provide the parts outside the CDR3, is KAGVTQTPRYLIKTRGQQVTLSCSPISGHRSVSWYQQTPGQGLQFLFEYFSETQRNKGNFPGRFSGRQFSNSRSEMNVSTLELGDSALYLCASSTQTGVNTEAFFGQGTRLTVV.

This clonotype was detected many times. The V call is TRBV29-1, the J call TRBJ2-7, with TRBD1 matching over 8 bases. Germline V gene data show CDR1 as SQVTM and CDR2 as ANQGSEA. V shed 4 bases and J 3 bases; nucleotides not matched to a gene: 8. The CDR3 has 14 amino acids. The chain's CDR3 is CSVAYRGVVYEQYF. The DNA of the CDR3 is TGCAGCGTTGCGTACAGGGGGGTAGTCTACGAGCAGTACTTC.

The chain couples TRBV20-1 to TRBJ2-3; 8 bases match TRBD2. CDR3 length: 16 amino acids. CDR1 is DFQATT, CDR2 SNEGSKA, per germline (reference sequence). V was pared by 5 bases and J by 2 bases, with 12 bases of the junction left unmatched. The CDR3 DNA is TGCAGTGCTGGTCCGCGTGTCGGGGGGGCCACAGATACGCAGTATTTT. This gives the protein CSAGPRVGGATDTQYF.

The chain employs TRBV3-1 and TRBJ2-6; D call uncertain. V shed 5 bases and J shed 0 bases, with 11 bases lying between them. The germline V gene encodes CDR1 LGHDT and CDR2 YNNKEL (reference sequence). This CDR3 is built from 16 residues. The CDR3: CASSTPGFSGANVLTF. CDR3 DNA sequence: TGTGCCAGCAGCACCCCTGGGTTCTCTGGGGCCAACGTCCTGACTTTC.

This clonotype was detected ten times or more. The chain employs TRBV3-1 and TRBJ1-1, with TRBD1 matching over 10 bases. This CDR3 region has 14 residues. The V gene end was trimmed by 5 bases and the J gene end by 4 bases; junction bases not matched to a gene: 4. Per germline, CDR1 LGHDT and CDR2 YNNKEL (reference sequence). The CDR3 DNA reads as TGTGCCAGCAGCTTACGGACAGGGGGCACTGAAGCTTTCTTT. Residues: CASSLRTGGTEAFF.

This clonotype was recorded many times. CDR3 in DNA: TGCAGTGCAACCCAGGGGGGTAATCAGCCCCAGCATTTT. It codes for CSATQGGNQPQHF. The chain is built from TRBV20-1 and TRBJ1-5; TRBD1 aligns across 7 bases. J lost 4 bases, V lost 6 bases, and 6 bases had no gene match. The CDR3 extends over 13 amino acids. Germline V CDR1 and CDR2: DFQATT, SNEGSKA (reference sequence).